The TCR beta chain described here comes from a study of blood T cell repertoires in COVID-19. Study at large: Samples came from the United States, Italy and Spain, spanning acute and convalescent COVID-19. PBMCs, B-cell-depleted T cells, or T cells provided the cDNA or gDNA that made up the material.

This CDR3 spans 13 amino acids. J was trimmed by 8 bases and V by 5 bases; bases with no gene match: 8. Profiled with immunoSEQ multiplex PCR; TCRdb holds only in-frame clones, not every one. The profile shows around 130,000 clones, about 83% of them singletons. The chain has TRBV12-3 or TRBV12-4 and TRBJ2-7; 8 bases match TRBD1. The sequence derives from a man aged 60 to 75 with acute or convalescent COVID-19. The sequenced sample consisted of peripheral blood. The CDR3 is CASSPGGERQQYF. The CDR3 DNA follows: TGTGCCAGCAGTCCAGGGGGCGAACGGCAGCAGTACTTC.